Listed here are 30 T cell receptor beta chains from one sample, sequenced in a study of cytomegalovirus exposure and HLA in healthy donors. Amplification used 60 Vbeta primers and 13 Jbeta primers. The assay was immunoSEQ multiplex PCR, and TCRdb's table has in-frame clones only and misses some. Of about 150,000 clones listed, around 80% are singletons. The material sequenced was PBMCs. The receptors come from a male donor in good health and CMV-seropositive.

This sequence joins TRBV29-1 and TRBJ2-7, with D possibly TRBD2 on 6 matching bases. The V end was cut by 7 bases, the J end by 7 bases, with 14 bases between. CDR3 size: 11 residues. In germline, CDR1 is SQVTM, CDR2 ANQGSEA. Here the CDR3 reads CSGGTSDEQYF. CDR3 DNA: TGCAGCGGCGGGACGTCGGATGAGCAGTACTTC.

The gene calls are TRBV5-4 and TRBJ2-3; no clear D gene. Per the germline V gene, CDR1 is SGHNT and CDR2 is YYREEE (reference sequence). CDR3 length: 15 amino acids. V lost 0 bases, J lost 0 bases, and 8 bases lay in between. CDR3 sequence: CASSLDQTSTDTQYF. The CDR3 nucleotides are TGTGCCAGCAGCTTGGACCAGACTAGCACAGATACGCAGTATTTT.

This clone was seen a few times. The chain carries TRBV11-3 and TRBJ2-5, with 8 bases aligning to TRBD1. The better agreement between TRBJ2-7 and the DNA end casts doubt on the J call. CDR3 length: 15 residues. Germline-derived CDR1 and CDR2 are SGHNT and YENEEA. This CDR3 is CASSPPGQAPYEQYF. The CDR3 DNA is TGTGCCAGCAGCCCCCCGGGACAGGCACCCTACGAGCAGTACTTC.

CDR3 nucleotides: TGTGCCTTGGACCGGGACAGGTGGGGGGAGGATGAAAAACTGTTTTTT. The encoded protein is CALDRDRWGEDEKLFF. The rearrangement uses TRBV30 and TRBJ1-4; 8 bases match TRBD1. The trim removed 7 bases at V and 6 bases at J, leaving 16 bases unmatched. The CDR3 consists of 16 residues. Germline CDR1 is GTSNPN and CDR2 is SVGIG (reference sequence).

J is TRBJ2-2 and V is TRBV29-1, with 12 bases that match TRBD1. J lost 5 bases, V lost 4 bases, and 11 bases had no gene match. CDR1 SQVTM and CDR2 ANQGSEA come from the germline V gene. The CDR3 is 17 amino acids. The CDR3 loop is CSVGGGPGQGATGELFF. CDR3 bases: TGCAGCGTTGGAGGGGGCCCGGGACAGGGGGCTACCGGGGAGCTGTTTTTT.

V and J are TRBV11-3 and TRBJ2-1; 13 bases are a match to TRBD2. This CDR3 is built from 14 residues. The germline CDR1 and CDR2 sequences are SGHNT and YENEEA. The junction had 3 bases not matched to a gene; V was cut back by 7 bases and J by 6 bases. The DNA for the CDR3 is TGTGCCAGCACGACTAGCGGGAGGATCAATGAGCAGTTCTTC. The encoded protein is CASTTSGRINEQFF.

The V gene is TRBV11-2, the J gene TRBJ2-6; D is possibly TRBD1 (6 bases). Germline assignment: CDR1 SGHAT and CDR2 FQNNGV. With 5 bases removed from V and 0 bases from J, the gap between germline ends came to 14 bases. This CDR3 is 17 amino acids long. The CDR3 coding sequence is TGTGCCAGCAGCCGAGACAGGTTGACCTCTGGGGCCAACGTCCTGACTTTC. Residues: CASSRDRLTSGANVLTF.

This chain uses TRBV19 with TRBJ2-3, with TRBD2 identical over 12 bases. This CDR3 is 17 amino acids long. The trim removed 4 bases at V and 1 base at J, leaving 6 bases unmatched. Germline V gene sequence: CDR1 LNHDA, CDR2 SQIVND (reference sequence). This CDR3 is CASSRLAGGPGTDTQYF. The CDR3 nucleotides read TGTGCCAGTAGTAGGCTAGCGGGAGGGCCCGGCACAGATACGCAGTATTTT.

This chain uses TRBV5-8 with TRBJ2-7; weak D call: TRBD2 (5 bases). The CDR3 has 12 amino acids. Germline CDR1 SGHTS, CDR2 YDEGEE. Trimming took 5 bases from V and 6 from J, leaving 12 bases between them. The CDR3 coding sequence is TGTGCCAGCAGTTCCCAAACTAGCGAGCAGTACTTC. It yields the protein CASSSQTSEQYF.

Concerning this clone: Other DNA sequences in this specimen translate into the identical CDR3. As DNA, the CDR3 is TGTGCCAGCAGCCCGGGAGATATGAACACTGAAGCTTTCTTT. This translates into CASSPGDMNTEAFF. The chain links TRBV28 to TRBJ1-1; D is uncertain. With 6 bases removed from V and 0 bases from J, the gap between germline ends came to 11 bases. The CDR3 has 14 amino acids. Germline loops: CDR1 MDHEN, CDR2 SYDVKM.

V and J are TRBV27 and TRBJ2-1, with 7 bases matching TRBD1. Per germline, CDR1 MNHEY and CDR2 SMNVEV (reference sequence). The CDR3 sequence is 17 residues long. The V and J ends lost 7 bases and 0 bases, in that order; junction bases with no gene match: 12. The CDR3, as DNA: TGTGCCAGCAACACAAGGCAGGGGGTAAGCTCCTACAATGAGCAGTTCTTC. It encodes CASNTRQGVSSYNEQFF.

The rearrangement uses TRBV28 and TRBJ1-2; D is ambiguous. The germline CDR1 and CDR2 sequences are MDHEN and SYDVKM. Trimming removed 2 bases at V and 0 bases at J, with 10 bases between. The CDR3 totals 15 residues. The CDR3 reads CASSLSFRANYGYTF. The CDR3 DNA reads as TGTGCCAGCAGTTTAAGTTTCCGAGCTAACTATGGCTACACCTTC.

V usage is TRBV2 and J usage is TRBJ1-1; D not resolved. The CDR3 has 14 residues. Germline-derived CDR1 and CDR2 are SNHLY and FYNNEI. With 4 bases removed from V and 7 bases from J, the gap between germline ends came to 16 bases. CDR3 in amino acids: CASSVQANPVEAFF. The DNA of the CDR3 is TGTGCCAGCAGTGTTCAGGCGAACCCAGTTGAAGCTTTCTTT.

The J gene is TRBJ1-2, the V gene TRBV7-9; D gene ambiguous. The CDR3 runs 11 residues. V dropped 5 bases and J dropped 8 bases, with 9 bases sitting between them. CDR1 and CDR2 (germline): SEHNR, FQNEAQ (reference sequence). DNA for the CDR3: TGTGCCAGCAGCGTCCAGTCGGGCTACACCTTC. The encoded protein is CASSVQSGYTF.

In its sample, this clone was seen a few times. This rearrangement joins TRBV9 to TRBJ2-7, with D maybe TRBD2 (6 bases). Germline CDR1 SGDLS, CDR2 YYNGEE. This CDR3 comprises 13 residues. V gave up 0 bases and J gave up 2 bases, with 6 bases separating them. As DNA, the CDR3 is TGTGCCAGCAGCGTAGGGACTACCTACGAGCAGTACTTC. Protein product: CASSVGTTYEQYF.

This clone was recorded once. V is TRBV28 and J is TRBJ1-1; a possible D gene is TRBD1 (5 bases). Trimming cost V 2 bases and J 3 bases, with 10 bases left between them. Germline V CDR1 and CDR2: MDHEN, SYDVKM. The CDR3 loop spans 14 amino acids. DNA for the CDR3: TGTGCCAGCAGTTTAGTTGGGGGGGACACTGAAGCTTTCTTT. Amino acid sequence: CASSLVGGDTEAFF.

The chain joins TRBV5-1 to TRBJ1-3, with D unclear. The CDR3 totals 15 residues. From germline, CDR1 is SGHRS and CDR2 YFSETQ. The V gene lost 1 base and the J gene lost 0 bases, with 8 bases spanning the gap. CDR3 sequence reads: CASSLSVDSGNTIYF. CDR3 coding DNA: TGCGCCAGCAGCTTGAGCGTAGACTCTGGAAACACCATATATTTT.

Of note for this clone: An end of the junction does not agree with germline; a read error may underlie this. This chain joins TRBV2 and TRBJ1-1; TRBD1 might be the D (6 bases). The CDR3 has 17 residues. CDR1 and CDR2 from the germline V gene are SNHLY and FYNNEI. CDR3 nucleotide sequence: TGTGCCAGCACTGAAAGAGGGGGGGGGACGGTGAACACTGAAGCTTTCTTT. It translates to CASTERGGGTVNTEAFF.

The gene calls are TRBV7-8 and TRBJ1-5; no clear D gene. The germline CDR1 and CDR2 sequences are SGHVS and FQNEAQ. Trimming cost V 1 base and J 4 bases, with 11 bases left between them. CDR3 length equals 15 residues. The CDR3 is CASSLGLPGNQPQHF. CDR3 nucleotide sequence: TGTGCCAGCAGCTTAGGTTTGCCCGGTAATCAGCCCCAGCATTTT.

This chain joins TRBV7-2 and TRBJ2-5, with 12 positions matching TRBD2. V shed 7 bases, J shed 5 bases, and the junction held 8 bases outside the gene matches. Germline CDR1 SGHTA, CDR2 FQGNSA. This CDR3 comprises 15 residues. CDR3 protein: CASNLAGGPGETQYF. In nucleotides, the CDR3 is TGTGCCAGCAACCTAGCGGGAGGGCCCGGGGAGACCCAGTACTTC.

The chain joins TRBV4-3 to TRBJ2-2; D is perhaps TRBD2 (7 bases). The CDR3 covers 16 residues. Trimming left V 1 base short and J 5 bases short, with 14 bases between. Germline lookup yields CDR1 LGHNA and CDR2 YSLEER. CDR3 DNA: TGCGCCAGCAGCCAAGTTAGAGGGGGGGGAACCGGGGAGCTGTTTTTT. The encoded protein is CASSQVRGGGTGELFF.

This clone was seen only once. CDR3 coding DNA: TGTGCCAGCTCACCCGGGACAGGGGCTATGAACACTGAAGCTTTCTTT. As protein: CASSPGTGAMNTEAFF. The chain combines TRBV18 with TRBJ1-1; 10 nucleotides agree with TRBD1. The CDR3 totals 16 residues. Germline CDR1 and CDR2: KGHSH and LQKENI. J was trimmed by 0 bases and V by 3 bases; bases with no gene match: 4.

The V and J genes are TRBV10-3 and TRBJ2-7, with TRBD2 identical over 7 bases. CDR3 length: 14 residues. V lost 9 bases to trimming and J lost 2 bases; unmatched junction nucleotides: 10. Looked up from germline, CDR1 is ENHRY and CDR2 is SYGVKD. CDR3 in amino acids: CAMGPAGTTYEQYF. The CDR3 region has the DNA TGTGCCATGGGCCCAGCGGGGACGACCTACGAGCAGTACTTC.

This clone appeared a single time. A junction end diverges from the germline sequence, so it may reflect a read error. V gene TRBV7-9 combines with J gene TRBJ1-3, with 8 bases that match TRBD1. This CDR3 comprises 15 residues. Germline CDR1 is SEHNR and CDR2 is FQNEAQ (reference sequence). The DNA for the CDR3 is TGTTCCAGCAGCTCCGGACAGGGCAATGGAAACACCATATATTTT. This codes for CSSSSGQGNGNTIYF. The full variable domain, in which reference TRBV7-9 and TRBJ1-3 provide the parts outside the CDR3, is DTGVSQNPRHKITKRGQNVTFRCDPISEHNRLYWYRQTLGQGPEFLTYFQNEAQLEKSRLLSDRFSAERPKGSFSTLEIQRTEQGDSAMYLCSSSSGQGNGNTIYFGEGSWLTVV.

The chain's CDR3 is CASSQEVFGTSGYNEQFF. DNA for the CDR3: TGTGCCAGCAGCCAAGAGGTTTTTGGGACTAGCGGCTACAATGAGCAGTTCTTC. The chain has TRBV4-2 and TRBJ2-1; 11 bases line up with TRBD2. The trim removed 0 bases at V and 3 bases at J, leaving 7 bases unmatched. The germline CDR1 and CDR2 sequences are LGHNA and YNFKEQ. The CDR3 consists of 18 residues.

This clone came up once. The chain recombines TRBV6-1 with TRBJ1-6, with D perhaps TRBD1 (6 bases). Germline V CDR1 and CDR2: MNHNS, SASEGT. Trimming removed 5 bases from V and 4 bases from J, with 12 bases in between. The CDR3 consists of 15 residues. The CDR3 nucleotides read TGTGCCAGCAGTAGGGGGGGGTCATATAATTCACCCCTCCACTTT. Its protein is CASSRGGSYNSPLHF.

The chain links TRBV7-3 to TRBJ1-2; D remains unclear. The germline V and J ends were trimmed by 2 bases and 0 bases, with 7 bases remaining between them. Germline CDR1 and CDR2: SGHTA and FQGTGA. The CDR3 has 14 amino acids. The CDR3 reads CASSLDNSNYGYTF. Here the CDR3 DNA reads TGTGCCAGCAGCTTAGACAACTCTAACTATGGCTACACCTTC. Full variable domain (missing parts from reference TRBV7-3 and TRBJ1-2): GAGVSQTPSNKVTEKGKYVELRCDPISGHTALYWYRQSLGQGPEFLIYFQGTGAADDSGLPNDRFFAVRPEGSVSTLKIQRTERGDSAVYLCASSLDNSNYGYTFGSGTRLTVV.

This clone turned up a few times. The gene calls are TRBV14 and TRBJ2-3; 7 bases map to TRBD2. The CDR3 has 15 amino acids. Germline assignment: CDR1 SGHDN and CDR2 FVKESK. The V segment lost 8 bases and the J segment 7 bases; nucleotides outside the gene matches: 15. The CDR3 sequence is CASSVPGGEGNTQYF. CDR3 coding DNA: TGTGCCAGCTCCGTGCCGGGGGGTGAAGGGAATACGCAGTATTTT. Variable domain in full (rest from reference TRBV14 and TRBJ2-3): EAGVTQFPSHSVIEKGQTVTLRCDPISGHDNLYWYRRVMGKEIKFLLHFVKESKQDESGMPNNRFLAERTGGTYSTLKVQPAELEDSGVYFCASSVPGGEGNTQYFGPGTRLTVL.

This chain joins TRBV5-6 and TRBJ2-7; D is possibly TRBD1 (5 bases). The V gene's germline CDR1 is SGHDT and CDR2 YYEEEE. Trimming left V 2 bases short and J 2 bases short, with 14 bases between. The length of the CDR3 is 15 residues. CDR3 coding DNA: TGTGCCAGCAGCTTTCTGGGGCCAGGGACCTACGAGCAGTACTTC. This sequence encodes CASSFLGPGTYEQYF.

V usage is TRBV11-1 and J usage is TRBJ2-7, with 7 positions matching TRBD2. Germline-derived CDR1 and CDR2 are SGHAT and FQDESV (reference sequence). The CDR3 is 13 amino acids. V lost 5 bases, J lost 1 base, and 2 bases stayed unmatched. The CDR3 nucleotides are TGTGCCAGCAGCATGGGGGGGTCCTACGAGCAGTACTTC. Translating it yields CASSMGGSYEQYF.